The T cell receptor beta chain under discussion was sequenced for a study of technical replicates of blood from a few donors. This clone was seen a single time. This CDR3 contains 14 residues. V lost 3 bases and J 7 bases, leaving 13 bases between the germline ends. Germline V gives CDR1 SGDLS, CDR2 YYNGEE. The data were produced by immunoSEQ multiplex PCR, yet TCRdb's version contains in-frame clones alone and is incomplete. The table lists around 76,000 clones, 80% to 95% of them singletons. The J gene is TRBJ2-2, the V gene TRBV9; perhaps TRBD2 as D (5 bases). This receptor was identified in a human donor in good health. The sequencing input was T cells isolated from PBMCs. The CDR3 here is CASSDQIEGGELFF. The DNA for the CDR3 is TGTGCCAGCAGCGACCAGATCGAGGGCGGGGAGCTGTTTTTT.